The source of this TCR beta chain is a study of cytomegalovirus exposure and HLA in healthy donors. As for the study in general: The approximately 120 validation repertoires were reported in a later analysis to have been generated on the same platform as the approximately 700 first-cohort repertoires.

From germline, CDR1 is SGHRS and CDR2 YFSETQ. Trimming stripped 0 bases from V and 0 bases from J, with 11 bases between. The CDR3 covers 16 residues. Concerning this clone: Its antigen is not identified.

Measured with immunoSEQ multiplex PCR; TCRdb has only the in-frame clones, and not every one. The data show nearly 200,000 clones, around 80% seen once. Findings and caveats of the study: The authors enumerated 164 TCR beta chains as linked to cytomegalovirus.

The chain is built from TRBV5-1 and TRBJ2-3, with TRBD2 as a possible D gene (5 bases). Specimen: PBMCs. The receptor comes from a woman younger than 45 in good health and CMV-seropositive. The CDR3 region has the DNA TGCGCCAGCAGCTTGGACGGACTCCCGAGCACAGATACGCAGTATTTT. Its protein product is CASSLDGLPSTDTQYF.